This note documents a single T cell receptor (beta chain) sequence. Its antigen is still unknown. The data derive from a study of regulatory T cells in long-lasting Graves disease. Overall study results and limits: Persistent disease showed a preference for TRBV28, TRBJ1-2 and TRBJ2-5.

CDR3 regions were amplified by Arm-PCR using iRepertoire HTBI primers to build TCR beta libraries. How the authors handled the data: Among the samples, 60 or so TRBV and 14 TRBJ segments were identified. From the multiplex PCR reads, TCRdb called clonotypes with MiXCR, one entry per CDR3 protein. For this entry, the V and J calls and clone size follow TCRdb and not the study's own pipeline. The data show roughly 400,000 distinct CDR3 sequences, with roughly 23% seen just once and roughly 13% held by the top ten. Time point specified: persistent/refractory GD, antithyroid drugs over 5 years with positive TRAb. From PBMCs, RNA was extracted and then used to make the TCR library. Tubes containing EDTA received nine milliliters of drawn peripheral blood. CDR1 SGHRS and CDR2 YFSETQ come from the germline V gene. This CDR3 has 15 residues. Losses at the gene ends were 4 bases for V and 3 bases for J; bases not matched to a gene: 10.

The source is a female donor with Graves disease. Source: peripheral blood mononuclear cells (PBMCs), taken when the disease was refractory, from a patient treated with antithyroid drugs. This chain connects TRBV5-1 to TRBJ2-7; 7 bases agree with TRBD1. CDR3 DNA: TGCGCCAGCAGCAGCAAATACGGACAGGACTACGAGCAGTACTTC. This codes for CASSSKYGQDYEQYF.